This TCR beta chain appears in the sequencing data of a study of Graves' ophthalmopathy and Graves' hyperthyroidism. The study's findings and limits: A model built from 13 signatures distinguished ophthalmopathy from stable hyperthyroidism with about 90% sensitivity and around 81% specificity.

Other autoimmune disease, uncontrolled infection, pregnancy and lactation led to exclusion. About this clonotype: Its specificity is not known.

V was pared by 2 bases and J by 6 bases, with 10 bases between. This CDR3 spans 12 amino acids. Germline V lookup: CDR1 GTSNPN, CDR2 SVGIG (reference sequence). Amplification of the TCR beta CDR3 regions used RNA transcripts (as template). An opening RT-PCR round employed HTBI primers and preceded a second-round multiplex PCR. TCRdb passed the multiplex PCR reads through MiXCR, listing each CDR3 protein once. There are 450,000 to 600,000 distinct CDR3 sequences in the sample; less than 40% occur only once, and around 4% lies in the top ten. Source material: peripheral blood or thyroid tissue (not recorded which). This sequence was found in an adult man with Graves' hyperthyroidism. The chain has TRBV30 and TRBJ1-1; D is ambiguous. The CDR3 sequence: CAWSRTYSEAFF. CDR3 sequence (DNA): TGTGCCTGGAGTCGAACTTACTCTGAAGCTTTCTTT.